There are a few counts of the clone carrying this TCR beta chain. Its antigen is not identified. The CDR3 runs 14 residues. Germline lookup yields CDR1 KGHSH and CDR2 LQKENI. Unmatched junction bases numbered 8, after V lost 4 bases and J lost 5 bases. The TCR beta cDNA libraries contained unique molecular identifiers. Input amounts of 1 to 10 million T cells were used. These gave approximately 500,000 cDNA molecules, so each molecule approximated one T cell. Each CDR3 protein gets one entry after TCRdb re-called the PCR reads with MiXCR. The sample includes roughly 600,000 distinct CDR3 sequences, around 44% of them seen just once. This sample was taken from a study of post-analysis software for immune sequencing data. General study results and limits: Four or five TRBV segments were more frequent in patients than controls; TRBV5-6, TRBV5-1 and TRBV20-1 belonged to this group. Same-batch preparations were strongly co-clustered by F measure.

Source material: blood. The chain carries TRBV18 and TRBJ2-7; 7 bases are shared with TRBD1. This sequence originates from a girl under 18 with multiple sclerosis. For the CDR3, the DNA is TGTGCCAGCTCACTCTCGAGCACAGGGGACGAGCAGTACTTC. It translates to CASSLSSTGDEQYF.